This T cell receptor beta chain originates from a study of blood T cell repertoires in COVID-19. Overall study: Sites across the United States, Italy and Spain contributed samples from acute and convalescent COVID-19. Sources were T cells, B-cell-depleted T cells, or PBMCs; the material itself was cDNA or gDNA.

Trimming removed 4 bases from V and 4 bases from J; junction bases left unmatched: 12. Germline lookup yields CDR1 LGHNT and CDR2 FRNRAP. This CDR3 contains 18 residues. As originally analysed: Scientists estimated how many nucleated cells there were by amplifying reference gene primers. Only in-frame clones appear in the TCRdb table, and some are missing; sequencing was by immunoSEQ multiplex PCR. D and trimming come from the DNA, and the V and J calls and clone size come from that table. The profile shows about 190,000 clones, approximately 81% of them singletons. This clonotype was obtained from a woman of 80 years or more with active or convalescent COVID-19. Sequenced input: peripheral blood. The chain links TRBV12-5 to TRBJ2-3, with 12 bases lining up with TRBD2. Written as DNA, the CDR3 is TGTGCTAGTGGTTCCGGACTAGCGGGGCCTCAGGGGGCAGATACGCAGTATTTT. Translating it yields CASGSGLAGPQGADTQYF.